The next 31 T cell receptor beta chains were all read from a single sample in a study of blood T cell repertoires in COVID-19. TCRdb's table, derived via immunoSEQ multiplex PCR, lists solely in-frame clones and lacks some. The sample lists some 200,000 clones, approximately 83% seen once, with 3% in the top ten. The sample taken for sequencing was peripheral blood. The receptors come from a woman under 40 who had recovered from COVID-19.

This clone was recorded once. The chain joins TRBV24-1 to TRBJ2-6, with 10 bases fitting TRBD2. The CDR3 contains 17 residues. Germline V gene data show CDR1 as KGHDR and CDR2 as SFDVKD. Trimming cost V 6 bases and J 2 bases; bases outside gene matches: 6. The CDR3 coding sequence is TGTGCCACCAGTAGAAAAGCGGGAGGGCCTGGGGCCAACGTCCTGACTTTC. This translates into CATSRKAGGPGANVLTF.

This clone was seen a few times. The chain uses TRBV18 and TRBJ2-7, with a tentative D call TRBD1 (6 bases). The V gene lost 5 bases and the J gene lost 4 bases, with 15 bases spanning the gap. CDR1 is KGHSH and CDR2 is LQKENI in the germline V gene. The CDR3 is made up of 14 amino acids. CDR3 protein: CASSETGIIYEQYF. The CDR3 nucleotides are TGTGCCAGCTCAGAAACAGGGATAATTTACGAGCAGTACTTC. Together with reference TRBV18 and TRBJ2-7, the CDR3 gives the full variable domain: NAGVMQNPRHLVRRRGQEARLRCSPMKGHSHVYWYRQLPEEGLKFMVYLQKENIIDESGMPKERFSAEFPKEGPSILRIQQVVRGDSAAYFCASSETGIIYEQYFGPGTRLTVT.

V usage is TRBV28 and J usage is TRBJ1-4; weak D call: TRBD1 (5 bases). Germline CDR1 MDHEN, CDR2 SYDVKM. This CDR3 has 14 amino acids. Trimming stripped 3 bases from V and 8 bases from J, with 13 bases between. The CDR3 nucleotides are TGTGCCAGCAGTTTGTCCAGGGAAACCGAAAAACTGTTTTTT. The encoded protein is CASSLSRETEKLFF.

The V call is TRBV28, the J call TRBJ2-5; D might be TRBD1 (6 bases). From germline, CDR1 is MDHEN and CDR2 SYDVKM. V lost 4 bases, J lost 1 base, and 10 bases lay in between. This CDR3 spans 14 amino acids. CDR3: CASSSRQVQETQYF. CDR3 nucleotide sequence: TGTGCCAGCAGTTCGAGACAGGTCCAAGAGACCCAGTACTTC.

The J gene is TRBJ2-5, the V gene TRBV9, with D perhaps TRBD2 (5 bases). The CDR3 consists of 18 residues. Trimming removed 0 bases at V and 4 bases at J, with 22 bases between. Germline CDR1 is SGDLS and CDR2 is YYNGEE. The CDR3 protein is CASSVEGLVGSRRETQYF. The CDR3 nucleotides are TGTGCCAGCAGCGTAGAAGGACTGGTCGGCAGCCGGCGAGAGACCCAGTACTTC. Based on the CDR3 plus reference TRBV9 and TRBJ2-5, the full variable domain is DSGVTQTPKHLITATGQRVTLRCSPRSGDLSVYWYQQSLDQGLQFLIQYYNGEERAKGNILERFSAQQFPDLHSELNLSSLELGDSALYFCASSVEGLVGSRRETQYFGPGTRLLVL.

The J gene is TRBJ2-3, the V gene TRBV5-6; a possible D gene is TRBD1 (6 bases). The CDR3 contains 16 residues. Between the trimmed V and J ends, which lost 1 base and 2 bases, there was a span of 14 bases. Germline loops: CDR1 SGHDT, CDR2 YYEEEE. CDR3 sequence: CASSLRLGQTTDTQYF. In nucleotides, the CDR3 is TGTGCCAGCAGCTTGAGGTTGGGACAAACCACAGATACGCAGTATTTT.

The chain uses TRBV6-6 and TRBJ2-7; TRBD2 aligns across 8 bases. The trim removed 7 bases at V and 2 bases at J, leaving 10 bases unmatched. The CDR3 has 15 amino acids. Per germline, CDR1 MNHNY and CDR2 SVGAGI (reference sequence). The CDR3 nucleotides are TGTGCCAGCACCGAGAAAAGCGGGGGTCCCTACGAGCAGTACTTC. As protein: CASTEKSGGPYEQYF.

Only a few counts were recorded for this clone. The chain is built from TRBV9 and TRBJ1-3; TRBD1 is a possible D gene (5 bases). Trimming took off 0 bases at V and 0 bases at J, with 10 bases between the two ends. The CDR3 is made up of 16 amino acids. The V gene's germline CDR1 is SGDLS and CDR2 YYNGEE. Here the CDR3 reads CASSVVGGFSGNTIYF. As DNA, the CDR3 is TGTGCCAGCAGCGTAGTGGGGGGTTTCTCTGGAAACACCATATATTTT.

The chain combines TRBV6-2 or TRBV6-3 with TRBJ2-7, with 13 bases identical to TRBD2. The germline V gene has CDR1 MNHEY and CDR2 SVGEGT. CDR3 length equals 18 residues. V dropped 2 bases and J dropped 4; count of bases not matched to a gene: 11. In nucleotides, the CDR3 is TGTGCCAGCAGTTACGCGACTAGCGGGAGGTCCTTCGTATACGAGCAGTACTTC. This translates into CASSYATSGRSFVYEQYF.

The chain recombines TRBV27 with TRBJ2-7; 7 bases match TRBD2. CDR1 is MNHEY and CDR2 is SMNVEV in the germline V gene (reference sequence). This CDR3 region has 13 residues. Trimming removed 5 bases from V and 3 bases from J; junction bases left unmatched: 4. CDR3 protein: CASSQPGGYEQYF. The CDR3 DNA sequence: TGTGCCAGCAGTCAACCGGGAGGCTACGAGCAGTACTTC.

The chain has TRBV19 and TRBJ2-5, with 10 bases aligning to TRBD2. Germline V gene data show CDR1 as LNHDA and CDR2 as SQIVND (reference sequence). This CDR3 spans 17 amino acids. V shed 1 base, J shed 4 bases, and the junction held 9 bases outside the gene matches. CDR3 loop: CASSIGEREGLLETQYF. The CDR3 DNA reads as TGTGCCAGTAGTATAGGGGAGCGGGAGGGTCTACTAGAGACCCAGTACTTC.

This clone was observed a handful of times. The rearrangement uses TRBV9 and TRBJ1-6; D call uncertain. V dropped 4 bases and J dropped 3 bases, with 14 bases sitting between them. There are 16 residues in the CDR3. Per germline, CDR1 SGDLS and CDR2 YYNGEE. CDR3 region: CASSPRGNLYNSPLHF. For the CDR3, the DNA is TGTGCCAGCAGCCCGCGGGGAAACCTCTATAATTCACCCCTCCACTTT.

In its sample, this clone was seen a few times. The gene calls are TRBV6-6 and TRBJ2-1; D is possibly TRBD1 (6 bases). The germline gives CDR1 MNHNY, CDR2 SVGAGI (reference sequence). CDR3 length: 13 amino acids. V was shortened by 4 bases and J by 10 bases, with 14 bases between the two germline ends. CDR3 region: CASSFRNGQEQFF. As DNA, the CDR3 is TGTGCCAGCAGTTTCCGAAACGGACAGGAGCAGTTCTTC.

In this sample, this clone turned up a few times. Within the sample, other DNA sequences also encode this same CDR3. The chain has TRBV27 and TRBJ2-7; TRBD1 might be the D (5 bases). In germline, CDR1 is MNHEY, CDR2 SMNVEV (reference sequence). CDR3 size: 14 residues. V lost 0 bases, J lost 3 bases, and 9 bases lay in between. The CDR3 DNA reads TGTGCCAGCAGTTTATCGAAGGGGCTCTACGAGCAGTACTTC. Amino acid sequence: CASSLSKGLYEQYF.

This clone was seen only once. This rearrangement joins TRBV24-1 to TRBJ2-1; TRBD2 matches 8 bases. The V segment lost 6 bases and the J segment 6 bases; nucleotides outside the gene matches: 6. CDR1 and CDR2 (germline): KGHDR, SFDVKD. The CDR3 has 14 amino acids. As DNA, the CDR3 is TGTGCCACCAGTCATACTAGCGGATTCAATGAGCAGTTCTTC. Translated: CATSHTSGFNEQFF.

The rearrangement uses TRBV3-1 (or the pseudogene TRBV3-2) and TRBJ2-5, with 7 bases that match TRBD2. Germline CDR1 is LGHDT and CDR2 is YNNKEL (reference sequence). V was clipped by 0 bases and J by 14 bases; unmatched bases: 9. There are 13 residues in the CDR3. As DNA, the CDR3 is TGTGCCAGCAGCCAAGATCTTAGTCTAGCGGACTACTTC. Translating gives CASSQDLSLADYF.

This chain uses TRBV28 with TRBJ2-7; unclear D gene. V was pared by 5 bases and J by 7 bases, with 9 bases between. Germline V gives CDR1 MDHEN, CDR2 SYDVKM. This CDR3 has 11 amino acids. The CDR3 DNA reads TGTGCCAGCAGTCTCCTCCGGGAGCAGTACTTC. Translating gives CASSLLREQYF.

The chain has TRBV27 and TRBJ1-3; unclear D gene. V lost 6 bases, J lost 1 base, and 7 bases lay in between. The CDR3 length is 13 residues. Germline CDR1 is MNHEY and CDR2 is SMNVEV (reference sequence). For the CDR3, the DNA is TGTGCCAGCAGGCAAACATCTGGAAACACCATATATTTT. It specifies CASRQTSGNTIYF.

This clone was picked up many times. V is TRBV27 and J is TRBJ2-1, with 10 positions matching TRBD2. Germline trimming cut 7 bases from V and 10 bases from J; bases unmatched to any gene: 10. From germline, CDR1 is MNHEY and CDR2 SMNVEV (reference sequence). This CDR3 region has 14 residues. The CDR3 protein is CASTGSGRSKEQFF. The CDR3 DNA follows: TGTGCCAGCACAGGTAGCGGGAGGAGTAAGGAGCAGTTCTTC.

Only a few counts were recorded for this clone. The rearrangement uses TRBV2 and TRBJ2-1; D may be TRBD2 (6 bases). The ends were cut back, 5 bases at V and 10 bases at J, with 12 bases in the middle. The CDR3 contains 12 residues. Germline V lookup: CDR1 SNHLY, CDR2 FYNNEI. The CDR3 loop reads CASSFGGNEQFF. The CDR3 DNA follows: TGTGCCAGCAGTTTTGGAGGGAACGAGCAGTTCTTC.

The rearrangement links TRBV12-5 to TRBJ2-2; 7 nucleotides agree with TRBD1. CDR1 is LGHNT and CDR2 is FRNRAP in the germline V gene. CDR3 length: 15 residues. J gave up 1 base and V 5 bases, and 4 bases lay outside the gene matches. The CDR3 DNA reads as TGTGCTAGTGGTGCCTGGACAGGGAACACCGGGGAGCTGTTTTTT. This encodes CASGAWTGNTGELFF.

This sequence joins TRBV2 and TRBJ1-2; possible D gene TRBD1, 5 bases. Trimming pared 5 bases from V and 0 bases from J, leaving 10 bases between. The germline gives CDR1 SNHLY, CDR2 FYNNEI. The CDR3 totals 14 residues. CDR3 residues: CASSKTVSNYGYTF. Here the CDR3 DNA reads TGTGCCAGCAGTAAGACAGTCTCTAACTATGGCTACACCTTC.

The chain joins TRBV29-1 to TRBJ2-1; D unclear. The CDR3 loop spans 13 amino acids. V was cut by 5 bases and J by 8 bases, with 16 bases left in between. Germline V lookup: CDR1 SQVTM, CDR2 ANQGSEA. CDR3 sequence (DNA): TGCAGCGTTACCGGGTCCCTAGGCCATGAGCAGTTCTTC. Protein product: CSVTGSLGHEQFF.

The chain couples TRBV5-1 to TRBJ1-1, with TRBD1 matching 8 bases. The CDR3 sequence is 15 residues long. Germline CDR1 SGHRS, CDR2 YFSETQ. V shed 0 bases and J 3 bases; nucleotides not matched to a gene: 4. The CDR3 DNA reads as TGCGCCAGCAGCTTGGATGGACAGGGACACACTGAAGCTTTCTTT. Residues: CASSLDGQGHTEAFF.

This clone was observed a few times. This chain links TRBV7-9 with TRBJ2-7, with 8 nucleotides matching TRBD2. CDR1 SEHNR and CDR2 FQNEAQ come from the germline V gene (reference sequence). Trimming at V came to 4 bases and at J to 5 bases, leaving 13 bases not matched to a gene. CDR3 size: 16 residues. CDR3: CASSSLPSGGRNEQYF. CDR3 bases: TGTGCCAGCAGCTCCCTCCCCAGTGGCGGGAGGAACGAGCAGTACTTC.

This rearrangement joins TRBV2 to TRBJ1-1; D remains ambiguous. Per germline, CDR1 SNHLY and CDR2 FYNNEI. The CDR3 runs to 12 residues. Trimming took off 2 bases at V and 11 bases at J, with 12 bases between the two ends. CDR3: CASSETSTGAFF. CDR3 coding DNA: TGTGCCAGCAGTGAAACGTCTACCGGGGCTTTCTTT.

The V call is TRBV5-4, the J call TRBJ1-4, with D possibly matching TRBD1 (6 bases). CDR1 is SGHNT and CDR2 is YYREEE in the germline V gene (reference sequence). The CDR3 contains 14 residues. Trimming pared 3 bases from V and 7 bases from J, leaving 13 bases between. CDR3 sequence reads: CASSSPTGSEKLFF. The CDR3 DNA is TGTGCCAGCAGCTCTCCCACAGGGAGTGAAAAACTGTTTTTT.

This rearrangement joins TRBV2 to TRBJ2-4; TRBD2 matches 7 bases. From germline, CDR1 is SNHLY and CDR2 FYNNEI. The trim removed 0 bases at V and 7 bases at J, leaving 3 bases unmatched. CDR3 size: 14 residues. CDR3 in DNA: TGTGCCAGCAGTGAAGCAGGGAGGGCGAACATTCAGTACTTC. It translates to CASSEAGRANIQYF.

The rearrangement joins TRBV28 to TRBJ1-3; 7 bases map to TRBD1. The junction had 7 bases not matched to a gene; V was cut back by 7 bases and J by 4 bases. From germline, CDR1 is MDHEN and CDR2 SYDVKM. The CDR3 has 14 residues. CDR3 nucleotides: TGTGCCAGCACCTCGGGGACAGTCGGAAACACCATATATTTT. Translating it yields CASTSGTVGNTIYF.

V usage is TRBV6-5 and J usage is TRBJ2-7; a weak D match, TRBD2 (5 bases). V gave up 5 bases and J gave up 1 base, with 15 bases separating them. The CDR3 extends over 15 amino acids. CDR1 and CDR2 from the germline V gene are MNHEY and SVGAGI. CDR3 in amino acids: CASSPLFTRSYEQYF. The DNA for the CDR3 is TGTGCCAGCAGTCCGCTTTTTACTAGGTCCTACGAGCAGTACTTC.

The genes are TRBV14 and TRBJ1-1; D is unclear. The germline gives CDR1 SGHDN, CDR2 FVKESK. Trimming left V 0 bases short and J 1 base short, with 9 bases between. The CDR3 consists of 15 residues. The CDR3 nucleotides are TGTGCCAGCAGCCAAGATTTGGCCGCGAACACTGAAGCTTTCTTT. Its translation is CASSQDLAANTEAFF.